Shown below are 10 T cell receptor beta chains from a single sample sequenced in a study of T cell repertoires in cytomegalovirus infection. Each CDR3 protein is one row after TCRdb ran MiXCR on the reads. This repertoire shows about 130,000 distinct CDR3 sequences, about 10% found once; its top ten account for roughly a tenth. The specimen was PBMCs. These receptors originate from a human donor in good health (CMV status not recorded). Some clones in this sample may be carry-over from other donors' samples.

This clonotype showed up just a few times. The rearrangement uses TRBV15 and TRBJ2-5; D is tentatively TRBD1 or TRBD2 (6 bases each). The germline V gene encodes CDR1 LNHNV and CDR2 YYDKDF (reference sequence). Between the trimmed V and J ends, which lost 0 bases and 5 bases, there was a span of 13 bases. The CDR3 runs 15 residues. The CDR3 reads CATSREGGPWETQYF. CDR3 DNA sequence: TGTGCCACCAGCAGAGAAGGGGGGCCGTGGGAGACCCAGTACTTC. Using reference TRBV15 and TRBJ2-5 for the parts outside the CDR3, the full variable domain is DAMVIQNPRYQVTQFGKPVTLSCSQTLNHNVMYWYQQKSSQAPKLLFHYYDKDFNNEADTPDNFQSRRPNTSFCFLDIRSPGLGDTAMYLCATSREGGPWETQYFGPGTRLLVL.

This clonotype was observed many times. The chain joins TRBV27 to TRBJ1-1; 8 bases are a match to TRBD1. The CDR3 has 14 residues. Unmatched junction bases numbered 8, after V lost 6 bases and J lost 5 bases. The germline V gene has CDR1 MNHEY and CDR2 SMNVEV (reference sequence). The CDR3 DNA follows: TGTGCCAGCAGGCCGGACAGGGTAAATACTGAAGCTTTCTTT. Translation gives CASRPDRVNTEAFF.

This clonotype was detected only a few times. The rearrangement uses TRBV19 and TRBJ1-1, with TRBD1 as a possible D gene (6 bases). Per the germline V gene, CDR1 is LNHDA and CDR2 is SQIVND (reference sequence). This CDR3 comprises 14 residues. Deletions cut 6 bases from V and 1 base from J, with 12 bases between. CDR3 region: CASRAGERNTEAFF. For the CDR3, the DNA is TGTGCCAGTAGGGCAGGGGAGAGGAACACTGAAGCTTTCTTT.

The V gene is TRBV23-1, the J gene TRBJ1-6, with 7 bases identical to TRBD1. TRBV23-1 is sorted into the ORF group, with uncertain function. This CDR3 contains 16 residues. Trimming at V came to 8 bases and at J to 7 bases, leaving 14 bases not matched to a gene. This chain's CDR3 is CASLKGRDRRNSPLHF. The CDR3, as DNA: TGCGCCAGCCTCAAGGGCCGGGACAGACGAAATTCACCCCTCCACTTT.

This clonotype was observed a handful of times. The V and J genes are TRBV2 and TRBJ1-1; 8 bases align to TRBD1. Germline CDR1 SNHLY, CDR2 FYNNEI. The CDR3 runs to 15 residues. V lost 5 bases and J lost 4; bases outside the gene matches: 9. The chain's CDR3 is CASSSDRAVGTEAFF. CDR3 bases: TGTGCCAGCAGTTCGGACAGGGCAGTAGGCACTGAAGCTTTCTTT.

This clonotype came up many times. This chain joins TRBV6-2 or TRBV6-3 and TRBJ2-1; D tentatively reads TRBD1 or TRBD2 (5 bases each). V was cut by 6 bases and J by 4 bases, with 16 bases left in between. In germline, CDR1 is MNHEY, CDR2 SVGEGT. This CDR3 spans 15 amino acids. The chain's CDR3 is CASSHQGPGYNEQFF. As DNA, the CDR3 is TGTGCCAGCAGCCACCAGGGACCGGGATACAATGAGCAGTTCTTC.

V and J are TRBV7-3 and TRBJ2-7; possibly TRBD1 or TRBD2 for D (6 bases each). CDR1 and CDR2 from the germline V gene are SGHTA and FQGTGA. The CDR3 totals 15 residues. V was cut by 2 bases and J by 6 bases, with 17 bases left in between. This CDR3 is CASSLFGGATSEQYF. The CDR3 nucleotides are TGTGCCAGCAGCTTATTCGGGGGCGCGACGTCCGAGCAGTACTTC.

This clonotype came up many times. V and J are TRBV28 and TRBJ2-7; TRBD1 might be the D (6 bases). Trimming took 6 bases from V and 0 from J, leaving 15 bases between them. The CDR3 totals 15 residues. Germline V CDR1 and CDR2: MDHEN, SYDVKM. CDR3 coding DNA: TGTGCCAGCAGCTTGGACAGATTGAGCTCCTACGAGCAGTACTTC. It encodes CASSLDRLSSYEQYF.

This clonotype was detected ten times or more. The V and J genes are TRBV5-4 and TRBJ2-1; 9 bases agree with TRBD1. J gave up 6 bases and V 0 bases, and 7 bases lay outside the gene matches. The CDR3 covers 16 residues. The V gene's germline CDR1 is SGHNT and CDR2 YYREEE (reference sequence). The CDR3 loop is CASSLDAGTGFNEQFF. In DNA form, the CDR3 reads TGTGCCAGCAGCTTGGATGCCGGGACAGGGTTCAATGAGCAGTTCTTC.

The table lists this clonotype with many counts. The chain is built from TRBV12-3 or TRBV12-4 and TRBJ2-3; 11 positions agree with TRBD2. The V gene end was trimmed by 6 bases and the J gene end by 0 bases; junction bases not matched to a gene: 2. This CDR3 comprises 15 residues. CDR3: CASRRLAGSTDTQYF. CDR3 bases: TGTGCCAGCAGGAGACTAGCGGGGAGCACAGATACGCAGTATTTT.